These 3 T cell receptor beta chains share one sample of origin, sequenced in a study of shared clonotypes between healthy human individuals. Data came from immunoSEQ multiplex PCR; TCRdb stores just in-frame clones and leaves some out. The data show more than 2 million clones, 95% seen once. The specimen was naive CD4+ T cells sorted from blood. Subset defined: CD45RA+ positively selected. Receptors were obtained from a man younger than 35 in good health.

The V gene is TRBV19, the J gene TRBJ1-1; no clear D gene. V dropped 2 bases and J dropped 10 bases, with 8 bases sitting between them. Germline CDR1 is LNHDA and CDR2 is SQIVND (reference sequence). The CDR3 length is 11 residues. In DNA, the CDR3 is TGTGCCAGTAGTATACTTGGTGTAGCTTTCTTT. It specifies CASSILGVAFF.

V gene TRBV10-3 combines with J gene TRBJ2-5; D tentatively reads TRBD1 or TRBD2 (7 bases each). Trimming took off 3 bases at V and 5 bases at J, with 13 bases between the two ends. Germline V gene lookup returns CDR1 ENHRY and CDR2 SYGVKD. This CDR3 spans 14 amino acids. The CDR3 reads CAISDRQGGETQYF. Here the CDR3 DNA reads TGTGCCATCAGTGATAGACAGGGAGGGGAGACCCAGTACTTC.

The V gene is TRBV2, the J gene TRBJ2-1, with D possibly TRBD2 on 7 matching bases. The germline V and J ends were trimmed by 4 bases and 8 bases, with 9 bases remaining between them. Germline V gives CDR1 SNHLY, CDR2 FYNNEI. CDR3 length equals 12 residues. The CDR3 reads CASSGGGYEQFF. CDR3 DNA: TGTGCCAGCAGTGGGGGGGGCTATGAGCAGTTCTTC.